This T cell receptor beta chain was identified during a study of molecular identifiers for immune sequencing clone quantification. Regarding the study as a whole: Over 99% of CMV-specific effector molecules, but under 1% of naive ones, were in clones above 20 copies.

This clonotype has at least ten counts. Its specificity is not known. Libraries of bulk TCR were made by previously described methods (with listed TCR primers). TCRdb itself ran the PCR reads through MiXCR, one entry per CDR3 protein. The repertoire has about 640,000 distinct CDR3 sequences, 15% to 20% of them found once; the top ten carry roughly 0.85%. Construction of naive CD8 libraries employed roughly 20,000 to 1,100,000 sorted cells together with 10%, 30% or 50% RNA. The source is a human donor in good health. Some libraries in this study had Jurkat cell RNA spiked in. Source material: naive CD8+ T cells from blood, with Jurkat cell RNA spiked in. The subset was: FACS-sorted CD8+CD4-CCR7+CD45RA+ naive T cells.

Written as DNA, the CDR3 is TGTGCCAGCAGTTTGGGACAGTTCCATATGAACACTGAAGCTTTCTTT. It encodes CASSLGQFHMNTEAFF. The rearrangement links TRBV28 to TRBJ1-1; 7 bases line up with TRBD1. V lost 3 bases and J lost 0; bases outside the gene matches: 7. This CDR3 contains 16 residues. Germline V gene data show CDR1 as MDHEN and CDR2 as SYDVKM. Full variable domain (outside the CDR3, taken from reference TRBV28 and TRBJ1-1): DVKVTQSSRYLVKRTGEKVFLECVQDMDHENMFWYRQDPGLGLRLIYFSYDVKMKEKGDIPEGYSVSREKKERFSLILESASTNQTSMYLCASSLGQFHMNTEAFFGQGTRLTVV.